Listed below are T cell receptor beta chains from one sample, sequenced in a study of T cell repertoires in cytomegalovirus infection. TCRdb re-called the reads with MiXCR, one entry per CDR3 protein. The repertoire holds more than 650,000 distinct CDR3 sequences, with about 40% as singletons. The sequenced material came from PBMCs. All receptors derive from a human donor in good health (CMV status not recorded). Some clones in this sample may be carry-over from other donors' samples. Both conserved end residues are part of each CDR3. The D gene is left open where the match is weak. Not all rows give a size; the values are once, few, many and, for expanded clones, a class.

>few|-|TRBJ1-5|TRBV4-1
TGCGCCAGCAGCCAAGATCCTTGGGACTTGTACCTCAATCAGCCCCAGCATTTT
CASSQDPWDLYLNQPQHF
>-|-|TRBJ1-5|TRBV4-1
TGCGCCAGCAGCCAAGTGGGGGGAGAGGACCAGCCCCAGCATTTT
CASSQVGGEDQPQHF
>-|-|TRBJ1-1|TRBV5-6
TGTGCCAGCAGCTTGACAGGGTTCCACACTGAAGCTTTCTTT
CASSLTGFHTEAFF
>-|TRBD2|TRBJ2-1|TRBV7-9
TGTGCCAGCAGCCCCGGGGAGGGACCAAAGTACAATGAGCAGTTCTTC
CASSPGEGPKYNEQFF
>-|TRBD1|TRBJ1-1|TRBV27
TGTGCCAGCTTTCAATTTGCGGACAGGGAGACTGAAGCTTTCTTT
CASFQFADRETEAFF
>-|-|TRBJ2-1|TRBV4-1
TGCGCCAGCAGCCAAGGACACAGGACCTACAATGAGCAGTTCTTC
CASSQGHRTYNEQFF
>-|TRBD1|TRBJ1-5|TRBV18
TGTGCCAGCTCACGTTTGGGGACAGGGGAATTAAGCAATCAGCCCCAGCATTTT
CASSRLGTGELSNQPQHF
>-|TRBD1|TRBJ2-7|TRBV28
TGTGCCAGCAGTATTCGACAGGGCTACAGCTACGAGCAGTACTTC
CASSIRQGYSYEQYF
>many|TRBD1|TRBJ1-2|TRBV7-9
TGTGCCAGCAGCTTAGTTGGGACAGGGATTTACGGCTACACCTTC
CASSLVGTGIYGYTF
>few|TRBD1|TRBJ2-5|TRBV7-9
TGTGCCAGCAGTTCCAGGACAGGGGAAGAGACCCAGTACTTC
CASSSRTGEETQYF
>-|TRBD2|TRBJ2-3|TRBV5-6
TGTGCCAGCAGCTTGGCCGGGGCGGGGGGGCTTTCAGATACGCAGTATTTT
CASSLAGAGGLSDTQYF
>-|TRBD1|TRBJ2-7|TRBV29-1
TGCAGCACCTGGGGAGACAGGGGCTCCTACGAGCAGTACTTC
CSTWGDRGSYEQYF
>few|-|TRBJ1-4|TRBV6-1
TGTGCCAGCCGTGGGCAGAAAGCAACTAATGAAAAACTGTTTTTT
CASRGQKATNEKLFF
>-|-|TRBJ2-3|TRBV7-9
TGTGCCAGCAGCCCAGGAGGGGATAAGCAGTATTTT
CASSPGGDKQYF
>-|-|TRBJ1-4|TRBV19
TGTGCCAGTAGTCCCCGGTTACGGCAGCTTGCAACTAATGAAAAACTGTTTTTT
CASSPRLRQLATNEKLFF
>-|TRBD1|TRBJ1-2|TRBV11-2
TGTGCCAGCAGCTTAATTAGAGGGGCCCGCAGGGGGGAAAATGGCTACACCTTC
CASSLIRGARRGENGYTF
>-|TRBD2|TRBJ2-7|TRBV19
TGTGCCAGTAGTGCCCCCACTAGCGGTGTCTCCTACGAGCAGTACTTC
CASSAPTSGVSYEQYF
>-|-|TRBJ1-1|TRBV6-5
TGTGTCAGCAGTTACGGGAGAGGAACACCGAACACTGAAGCTTTCTTT
CVSSYGRGTPNTEAFF
>-|-|TRBJ2-3|TRBV19
TGTGCCAGTAGGGGGTTTGTGGGCACAGATACGCAGTATTTT
CASRGFVGTDTQYF
>few|-|TRBJ2-1|TRBV6-5
TGTGCCAGCAGTTACTACTCGGGACCATACAATGAGCAGTTCTTC
CASSYYSGPYNEQFF
>-|TRBD2|TRBJ2-5|TRBV28
TGTGCCAGCAGTTTTCCGGGACTAGCGGCAAGGACGACAGACTTC
CASSFPGLAARTTDF
>-|TRBD1|TRBJ2-1|TRBV12-3/TRBV12-4
TGTGCCAGCAGTCCGGGACAGGGGTTGTCCACCTCCCCCAATGAGAAGTTCTTC
CASSPGQGLSTSPNEKFF
>few|TRBD1|TRBJ2-7|TRBV7-8
TGTGCCAGCAGCTACGGGACAGTGTTATCCTACGAGCAGTACTTC
CASSYGTVLSYEQYF
>-|-|TRBJ1-1|TRBV14
TGTGCCAGCAGGAGAGAGTCTAACGCTTTCTTT
CASRRESNAFF
>many|-|TRBJ2-3|TRBV28
TGTGCCAGCAGCCCTCCGACCGACAGGAGACGGGATACGCAGTATTTT
CASSPPTDRRRDTQYF
>many|-|TRBJ2-5|TRBV7-2
TGTGCCAGCAGCTTAGAGTCCAGAAAAGAGACCCAGTACTTC
CASSLESRKETQYF
>few|TRBD1|TRBJ1-5|TRBV20-1
TGCAGTGCTAGGGGACAGCAATATAGCAATCAGCCCCAGCATTTT
CSARGQQYSNQPQHF
>-|-|TRBJ2-1|TRBV7-3
TGTGCCAGCAGCAAGGACAACAATGAGCAGTTCTTC
CASSKDNNEQFF
>few|-|TRBJ1-1|TRBV12-5
TGTGCTAGTGGTTTGGACCTCTCTGGGGGGGCATACACTGAAGCTTTCTTT
CASGLDLSGGAYTEAFF